These 16 T cell receptor beta chains were sequenced from one sample in a study of blood T cell repertoires in COVID-19. Repertoires were generated with immunoSEQ multiplex PCR, while TCRdb's copy carries only in-frame clones and drops some. The table records 80,000 to 90,000 clones, about 86% of them present only once. What was sequenced was peripheral blood. The receptors derive from an elderly man with active or convalescent COVID-19.

This clone showed up just once. This chain links TRBV5-1 with TRBJ2-1, with 10 bases lining up with TRBD2. The CDR3 extends over 15 amino acids. Germline V CDR1 and CDR2: SGHRS, YFSETQ. V shed 2 bases, J shed 3 bases, and the junction held 2 bases outside the gene matches. CDR3 in amino acids: CASSLLAGIYNEQFF. The DNA for the CDR3 is TGCGCCAGCAGCTTACTAGCGGGGATCTACAATGAGCAGTTCTTC.

The chain recombines TRBV2 with TRBJ1-2; the D is unclear. V was shortened by 6 bases and J by 7 bases, with 18 bases between the two germline ends. Germline CDR1 SNHLY, CDR2 FYNNEI. The CDR3 is made up of 14 amino acids. The CDR3 here is CASSDISGLGGYTF. The CDR3 bases are TGTGCCAGCAGCGACATCTCGGGATTGGGTGGCTACACCTTC. Full variable domain (remainder filled in from reference TRBV2 and TRBJ1-2): EPEVTQTPSHQVTQMGQEVILRCVPISNHLYFYWYRQILGQKVEFLVSFYNNEISEKSEIFDDQFSVERPDGSNFTLKIRSTKLEDSAMYFCASSDISGLGGYTFGSGTRLTVV.

The rearrangement joins TRBV2 to TRBJ2-1; the match to TRBD2 covers 15 bases. CDR1 SNHLY and CDR2 FYNNEI come from the germline V gene. With V trimmed by 1 base and J by 16 bases, 11 bases remained unmatched. CDR3 size: 16 residues. The CDR3, as DNA: TGTGCCAGCAGTGAAGATCTGGGGACTAGCGGGAGGAAAGGTTTCTTC. Amino acids: CASSEDLGTSGRKGFF.

J is TRBJ2-7 and V is TRBV6-6; TRBD2 matches at 12 bases. The CDR3 runs 15 residues. Germline CDR1 and CDR2: MNHNY and SVGAGI (reference sequence). Trimming cost V 6 bases and J 2 bases; bases outside gene matches: 5. CDR3 sequence (DNA): TGTGCCAGCAGCCATAGACTAGCGGGGGCCTACGAGCAGTACTTC. Translating it yields CASSHRLAGAYEQYF.

V gene TRBV15 combines with J gene TRBJ1-1; D uncertain. Deletions cut 1 base from V and 2 bases from J, with 8 bases between. Germline loops: CDR1 LNHNV, CDR2 YYDKDF (reference sequence). This CDR3 has 14 amino acids. The CDR3 loop is CATSRGRSNTEAFF. DNA for the CDR3: TGTGCCACCAGCAGAGGCAGGTCAAACACTGAAGCTTTCTTT.

This clone was counted between two and nine times. The chain has TRBV11-2 and TRBJ1-5, with TRBD1 as a possible D gene (6 bases). The V and J ends lost 5 bases and 7 bases respectively, with 12 bases between them. Germline CDR1 SGHAT, CDR2 FQNNGV. The CDR3 length is 13 residues. The DNA of the CDR3 is TGTGCCAGCAGCGCCGGACAGAAGCAGCCCCAGCATTTT. It specifies CASSAGQKQPQHF.

The V call is TRBV30, the J call TRBJ2-1, with D hard to call. The V gene lost 3 bases and the J gene lost 13 bases, with 13 bases spanning the gap. The CDR3 contains 11 residues. Germline CDR1 and CDR2: GTSNPN and SVGIG (reference sequence). CDR3 amino acids: CAWSLTGSQFF. The CDR3 region has the DNA TGTGCCTGGAGCCTGACCGGGTCACAGTTCTTC. The full variable domain, completed using reference TRBV30 and TRBJ2-1, is SQTIHQWPATLVQPVGSPLSLECTVEGTSNPNLYWYRQAAGRGLQLLFYSVGIGQISSEVPQNLSASRPQDRQFILSSKKLLLSDSGFYLCAWSLTGSQFFGPGTRLTVL.

The V gene is TRBV4-2, the J gene TRBJ2-1; D remains ambiguous. The CDR3 totals 16 residues. V was cut by 0 bases and J by 0 bases, with 9 bases left in between. Germline CDR1 is LGHNA and CDR2 is YNFKEQ. CDR3 protein: CASSQEKQSSYNEQFF. The CDR3 DNA reads TGTGCCAGCAGCCAAGAAAAGCAAAGCTCCTACAATGAGCAGTTCTTC.

This chain connects TRBV19 to TRBJ2-1; D is unclear. V lost 5 bases and J lost 2, with 16 bases in between. Germline loops: CDR1 LNHDA, CDR2 SQIVND (reference sequence). The CDR3 sequence is 16 residues long. The CDR3 DNA is TGTGCCAGTAGTTTTACAGACCCGGCCACCTACAATGAGCAGTTCTTC. Amino acid sequence: CASSFTDPATYNEQFF.

This chain joins TRBV5-6 and TRBJ2-3; the match to TRBD2 covers 7 bases. With 1 base clipped from V and 5 bases from J, the junction kept 4 bases outside the gene matches. The CDR3 length is 14 residues. Germline values: CDR1 SGHDT, CDR2 YYEEEE. CDR3 in DNA: TGTGCCAGCAGCTTGTTTGCGGGGGTAGATACGCAGTATTTT. Encoded protein: CASSLFAGVDTQYF.

The chain has TRBV19 and TRBJ1-2, with D possibly being TRBD1 (5 bases). Germline V gene lookup returns CDR1 LNHDA and CDR2 SQIVND (reference sequence). This CDR3 has 14 residues. Deletions cut 3 bases from V and 2 bases from J, with 10 bases between. CDR3 sequence (DNA): TGTGCCAGTAGTATCCGGACACCCAACTATGGCTACACCTTC. This codes for CASSIRTPNYGYTF.

The chain joins TRBV7-9 to TRBJ1-2, with D tentatively TRBD1 (6 bases). The germline V gene has CDR1 SEHNR and CDR2 FQNEAQ (reference sequence). V lost 2 bases to trimming and J lost 8 bases, with 18 bases between them. CDR3 size: 15 residues. CDR3 in amino acids: CASSLPLQGGKGYTF. The DNA of the CDR3 is TGTGCCAGCAGCTTACCTCTACAGGGAGGGAAGGGCTACACCTTC.

V and J are TRBV28 and TRBJ2-3; 9 nucleotides line up with TRBD1. V shed 2 bases, J shed 13 bases, and the junction held 10 bases outside the gene matches. The length of the CDR3 is 14 residues. Per the germline V gene, CDR1 is MDHEN and CDR2 is SYDVKM. CDR3 sequence reads: CASSLLTRQGGEYF. For the CDR3, the DNA is TGTGCCAGCAGTTTACTTACCCGACAGGGGGGAGAGTATTTT.

The rearrangement links TRBV2 to TRBJ2-1; 10 bases align to TRBD2. Trimming took 6 bases from V and 2 from J; bases not matched to a gene: 4. Germline assignment: CDR1 SNHLY and CDR2 FYNNEI. This CDR3 comprises 15 residues. The CDR3 here is CASRLLAGPYNEQFF. The CDR3 DNA follows: TGTGCCAGCAGGCTACTAGCGGGACCCTACAATGAGCAGTTCTTC.

This rearrangement joins TRBV4-1 to TRBJ2-3; D is unclear. Trimming took 5 bases from V and 1 from J, leaving 10 bases between them. Germline loops: CDR1 MGHRA, CDR2 YSYEKL. The CDR3 has 14 amino acids. Here the CDR3 reads CASSGLPGTDTQYF. The CDR3 DNA sequence: TGCGCCAGCAGCGGGCTCCCGGGCACAGATACGCAGTATTTT.

The CDR3 spells CASSPTLPSYGYTF. As DNA, the CDR3 is TGTGCCAGCAGCCCTACTCTACCCTCCTATGGCTACACCTTC. This chain joins TRBV7-2 and TRBJ1-2; D unclear. CDR1 and CDR2 (germline): SGHTA, FQGNSA. The CDR3 runs to 14 residues. The V end was cut by 5 bases, the J end by 4 bases, with 14 bases between.